The 18 T cell receptor beta chains below were found in one sample sequenced in a study of blood T cell repertoires in COVID-19. Using immunoSEQ multiplex PCR, the repertoire was profiled, and TCRdb retains in-frame clones only, with some absent. The table has roughly 150,000 clones, 75% to 85% seen once. Sequencing was done on a sample of PBMCs or T cells enriched from blood (not recorded which). The receptors originated from a man aged 40-50 years who had recovered from COVID-19.

V usage is TRBV21-1 and J usage is TRBJ1-2; the table's D call, TRBD1, was not checked against the DNA. TRBV21-1 is classified as a pseudogene. The CDR3 extends over 18 amino acids. This CDR3 is CASSTHRHRETRNYGYTF. CDR3 DNA sequence: TGTGCCAGCAGCACGCACCGTCACAGAGAGACCCGTAACTATGGCTACACCTTC.

The chain links TRBV5-1 to TRBJ2-5, with a weak D call TRBD2 (5 bases). V gave up 6 bases and J gave up 2 bases, with 11 bases separating them. The CDR3 spans 13 residues. The germline V gene encodes CDR1 SGHRS and CDR2 YFSETQ. Here the CDR3 DNA reads TGCGCCAGCAAAAGAAGCGGACAAGAGACCCAGTACTTC. Translated: CASKRSGQETQYF.

This rearrangement joins TRBV6-6 to TRBJ2-7, with 7 bases that match TRBD1. The germline gives CDR1 MNHNY, CDR2 SVGAGI (reference sequence). J gave up 1 base and V 7 bases, and 4 bases lay outside the gene matches. This CDR3 contains 13 residues. The CDR3 protein is CASNRQGSYEQYF. In nucleotides, the CDR3 is TGTGCCAGCAACAGACAGGGATCCTACGAGCAGTACTTC.

The genes are TRBV5-1 and TRBJ2-2; no clear D gene. This CDR3 has 17 residues. The germline V gene encodes CDR1 SGHRS and CDR2 YFSETQ. V was shortened by 5 bases and J by 0 bases, with 17 bases between the two germline ends. The CDR3 DNA reads as TGCGCCAGCAGGAAGTCGGGTACCCTCGCGAACACCGGGGAGCTGTTTTTT. This gives the protein CASRKSGTLANTGELFF.

The rearrangement joins TRBV5-1 to TRBJ1-4, with D possibly matching TRBD1 (6 bases). The CDR3 has 15 amino acids. Germline V gives CDR1 SGHRS, CDR2 YFSETQ. V was pared by 4 bases and J by 8 bases, with 18 bases between. The CDR3 loop is CASSHSDRLGEKLFF. CDR3 coding DNA: TGCGCCAGCAGCCATTCCGACAGGCTCGGGGAAAAACTGTTTTTT. Complete variable domain (other parts from reference TRBV5-1 and TRBJ1-4): KAGVTQTPRYLIKTRGQQVTLSCSPISGHRSVSWYQQTPGQGLQFLFEYFSETQRNKGNFPGRFSGRQFSNSRSEMNVSTLELGDSALYLCASSHSDRLGEKLFFGSGTQLSVL.

This chain uses TRBV9 with TRBJ2-3; 10 bases align to TRBD2. The V segment lost 3 bases and the J segment 1 base; nucleotides outside the gene matches: 8. CDR1 is SGDLS, CDR2 YYNGEE, per germline. CDR3 length: 17 amino acids. This CDR3 is CASSDRPSGGRTDTQYF. The CDR3 DNA sequence: TGTGCCAGCAGCGACCGACCTAGCGGGGGCCGCACAGATACGCAGTATTTT.

This chain connects TRBV5-1 to TRBJ1-2; TRBD1 aligns across 10 bases. Germline loops: CDR1 SGHRS, CDR2 YFSETQ. The CDR3 length is 15 residues. V gave up 4 bases and J gave up 7 bases; unmatched junction bases: 10. The CDR3 protein is CASSVTDRGAAGYTF. The CDR3, as DNA: TGCGCCAGCAGCGTAACGGACAGGGGGGCGGCTGGCTACACCTTC. The full variable domain, in which reference TRBV5-1 and TRBJ1-2 provide the parts outside the CDR3, is KAGVTQTPRYLIKTRGQQVTLSCSPISGHRSVSWYQQTPGQGLQFLFEYFSETQRNKGNFPGRFSGRQFSNSRSEMNVSTLELGDSALYLCASSVTDRGAAGYTFGSGTRLTVV.

The chain employs TRBV6-1 and TRBJ1-2, with 8 bases aligning to TRBD1. CDR1 and CDR2 (germline): MNHNS, SASEGT. The CDR3 has 14 residues. Germline trimming cut 3 bases from V and 4 bases from J; bases unmatched to any gene: 4. CDR3 amino acids: CASSETGASYGYTF. The CDR3 nucleotides read TGTGCCAGCAGTGAGACAGGGGCTTCCTATGGCTACACCTTC.

This clone was seen once. The chain carries TRBV2 and TRBJ2-7; 9 nucleotides line up with TRBD1. CDR1 and CDR2 (germline): SNHLY, FYNNEI. V lost 3 bases and J lost 3; bases outside the gene matches: 3. The length of the CDR3 is 14 residues. Written as DNA, the CDR3 is TGTGCCAGCAGTGACCCGGGACAGGGCTACGAGCAGTACGTC. Translating it yields CASSDPGQGYEQYV.

The CDR3 spells CASSETGNTEAFF. Written as DNA, the CDR3 is TGTGCCAGCTCCGAGACAGGGAACACTGAAGCTTTCTTT. The J gene is TRBJ1-1, the V gene TRBV18; tentative D call: TRBD1 (6 bases). Trimming stripped 6 bases from V and 1 base from J, with 9 bases between. Germline V gene data show CDR1 as KGHSH and CDR2 as LQKENI. CDR3 length equals 13 residues.

This chain links TRBV11-2 with TRBJ2-2, with a tentative D call TRBD1 (6 bases). The V and J ends lost 5 bases and 1 base respectively, with 14 bases between them. Germline-derived CDR1 and CDR2 are SGHAT and FQNNGV. The CDR3 is made up of 16 amino acids. CDR3 DNA: TGTGCCAGCAGCCCTTCCGGACAGCTGAACACCGGGGAGCTGTTTTTT. Protein: CASSPSGQLNTGELFF.

This chain uses TRBV19 with TRBJ2-7; D gene ambiguous. The CDR3 has 13 amino acids. V lost 3 bases, J lost 3 bases, and 9 bases lay in between. Per the germline V gene, CDR1 is LNHDA and CDR2 is SQIVND (reference sequence). CDR3 sequence reads: CASSIESFYEQYF. CDR3 nucleotides: TGTGCCAGTAGTATCGAGAGTTTCTACGAGCAGTACTTC.

V gene TRBV7-9 combines with J gene TRBJ2-7; 8 positions agree with TRBD1. With 4 bases clipped from V and 2 bases from J, the junction kept 4 bases outside the gene matches. CDR1 and CDR2 (germline): SEHNR, FQNEAQ (reference sequence). The length of the CDR3 is 14 residues. CDR3 coding DNA: TGTGCCAGCAGCTCCGGACAGGGTGCCTACGAGCAGTACGTC. It yields the protein CASSSGQGAYEQYV.

This chain connects TRBV25-1 to TRBJ2-2; a possible D gene is TRBD2 (6 bases). The V gene's germline CDR1 is MGHDK and CDR2 SYGVNS. V was trimmed by 3 bases and J by 4 bases, leaving 15 bases between them. The CDR3 covers 16 residues. The CDR3 DNA is TGTGCCAGCAGTGACCACCTCACGGGGGTCACCGGGGAGCTGTTTTTT. It is translated as CASSDHLTGVTGELFF.

The chain is built from TRBV3-1 (or the pseudogene TRBV3-2) and TRBJ2-3, with TRBD1 identical over 8 bases. The CDR3 loop spans 15 amino acids. Unmatched junction bases numbered 5, after V lost 5 bases and J lost 1 base. The germline CDR1 and CDR2 sequences are LGHDT and YNNKEL (reference sequence). The CDR3 DNA follows: TGTGCCAGCAGCAAAGGGACAGGAGGCACAGATACGCAGTATTTT. Amino acid sequence: CASSKGTGGTDTQYF.

The chain links TRBV6-4 to TRBJ1-4; 8 nucleotides line up with TRBD1. Germline CDR1 and CDR2: MRHNA and SNTAGT. Trimming at V came to 6 bases and at J to 7 bases, leaving 4 bases not matched to a gene. The CDR3 runs 13 residues. This chain's CDR3 is CASSRGRGEKLFF. The CDR3 coding sequence is TGTGCCAGCAGCAGGGGGCGGGGTGAAAAACTGTTTTTT.

This chain connects TRBV19 to TRBJ1-5; 8 bases are shared with TRBD1. The J segment lost 0 bases and the V segment lost 5 bases, leaving 9 bases of the junction unmatched. The CDR3 spans 17 residues. The germline V gene has CDR1 LNHDA and CDR2 SQIVND (reference sequence). The CDR3: CASSPLDRAYSNQPQHF. The DNA of the CDR3 is TGTGCCAGTAGTCCTCTGGACAGGGCATATAGCAATCAGCCCCAGCATTTT.

The rearrangement uses TRBV7-7 and TRBJ1-1; TRBD1 agrees at 11 bases. The CDR3 totals 20 residues. V lost 0 bases to trimming and J lost 7 bases; unmatched junction nucleotides: 19. Looked up from germline, CDR1 is SSHAT and CDR2 is FNYEAQ (reference sequence). DNA of the CDR3: TGTGCCAGCAGCTTAGCGGGACAGGGGGGATCAGAGAGGATTACCCTTGAAGCTTTCTTT. Its protein is CASSLAGQGGSERITLEAFF.